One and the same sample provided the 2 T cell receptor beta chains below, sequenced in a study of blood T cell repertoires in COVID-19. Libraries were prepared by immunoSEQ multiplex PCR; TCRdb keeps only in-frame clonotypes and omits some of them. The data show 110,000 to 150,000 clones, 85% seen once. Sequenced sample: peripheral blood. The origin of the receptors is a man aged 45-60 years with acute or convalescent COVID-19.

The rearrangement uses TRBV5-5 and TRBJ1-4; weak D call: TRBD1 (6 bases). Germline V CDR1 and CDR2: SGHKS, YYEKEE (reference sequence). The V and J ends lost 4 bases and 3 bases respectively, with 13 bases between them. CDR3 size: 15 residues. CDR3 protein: CASSRRGGSNEKLFF. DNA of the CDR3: TGTGCCAGCAGCCGAAGGGGGGGATCTAATGAAAAACTGTTTTTT.

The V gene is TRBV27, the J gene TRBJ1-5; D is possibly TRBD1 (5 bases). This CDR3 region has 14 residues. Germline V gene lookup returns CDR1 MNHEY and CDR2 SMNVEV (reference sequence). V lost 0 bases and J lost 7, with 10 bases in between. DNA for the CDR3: TGTGCCAGCAGTTTATCCGCAGGGCGCCAGCCCCAGCATTTT. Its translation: CASSLSAGRQPQHF.